These 26 T cell receptor beta chains were all obtained from the same sample, sequenced in a study of T-cell memory formation after mild COVID-19. TCRdb used MiXCR to reprocess the 5' RACE reads, holding one entry per CDR3 protein. The table shows fewer than 60,000 distinct CDR3 sequences, with about 27% occurring only once. The sample comprised PBMCs or a T cell subset sorted from them (not recorded which). The source of these receptors is a man younger than 35 who had mild COVID-19 (a few samples of this study predate the infection). Cell type and time point are not known.

The V call is TRBV5-1, the J call TRBJ1-1; D remains ambiguous. CDR1 is SGHRS and CDR2 is YFSETQ in the germline V gene. Trimming took off 0 bases at V and 1 base at J, with 10 bases between the two ends. The CDR3 is made up of 15 amino acids. This CDR3 is CASSLGAVWNTEAFF. The CDR3 DNA sequence: TGCGCCAGCAGCTTGGGGGCAGTCTGGAACACTGAAGCTTTCTTT.

V gene TRBV7-2 combines with J gene TRBJ2-3, with 10 bases that match TRBD2. Germline V lookup: CDR1 SGHTA, CDR2 FQGNSA. Unmatched junction bases numbered 3, after V lost 1 base and J lost 5 bases. The CDR3 has 15 residues. The CDR3 is CASSLGGLALDTQYF. CDR3 DNA: TGTGCCAGCAGCTTAGGGGGACTAGCGTTAGATACGCAGTATTTT.

This chain links TRBV7-9 with TRBJ2-1; no clear D. The CDR3 has 11 amino acids. Germline-derived CDR1 and CDR2 are SEHNR and FQNEAQ (reference sequence). V dropped 4 bases and J dropped 10 bases, with 8 bases sitting between them. The CDR3 sequence: CASSSRKEQFF. For the CDR3, the DNA is TGTGCCAGCAGCTCGCGTAAGGAGCAGTTCTTC.

The chain links TRBV20-1 to TRBJ2-1, with D perhaps TRBD2 (7 bases). Germline V CDR1 and CDR2: DFQATT, SNEGSKA (reference sequence). V dropped 4 bases and J dropped 5 bases, with 18 bases sitting between them. CDR3 length: 15 residues. The CDR3 nucleotides read TGCAGTGCTACTGTAGGGGGGGAGCCTGACAATGAGCAGTTCTTC. Residues: CSATVGGEPDNEQFF.

The CDR3 is CASSYAAGWEQYV. CDR3 DNA: TGTGCCAGCAGTTACGCGGCAGGCTGGGAGCAGTACGTC. The chain is built from TRBV6-2 or TRBV6-3 and TRBJ2-7; D is unresolved. The CDR3 runs 13 residues. V shed 2 bases and J shed 7 bases, with 12 bases lying between them. The germline V gene encodes CDR1 MNHEY and CDR2 SVGEGT.

The sample holds a few counts of this clonotype. This rearrangement joins TRBV4-1 to TRBJ1-2, with 11 nucleotides matching TRBD1. Germline V CDR1 and CDR2: MGHRA, YSYEKL. The CDR3 has 15 amino acids. Unmatched junction bases numbered 13, after V lost 8 bases and J lost 8 bases. CDR3 residues: CASHGTGGLARGYTF. In nucleotides, the CDR3 is TGCGCCAGCCACGGGACAGGGGGTTTGGCTCGAGGCTACACCTTC.

Here the CDR3 reads CSARHRGINEQYV. The CDR3 DNA follows: TGCAGTGCCCGGCACAGGGGTATAAACGAGCAGTACGTC. V and J are TRBV20-1 and TRBJ2-7, with 7 bases that match TRBD1. CDR3 size: 13 residues. Germline CDR1 reads DFQATT; CDR2 reads SNEGSKA (reference sequence). After removal of 6 bases from V and 5 bases from J, the junction contained 10 bases not matched to a gene.

This chain connects TRBV27 to TRBJ1-2, with D perhaps TRBD1 (5 bases). The CDR3 spans 16 residues. Trimming took 6 bases from V and 4 from J, leaving 21 bases between them. The V gene's germline CDR1 is MNHEY and CDR2 SMNVEV (reference sequence). The CDR3 spells CASRTPLTGGGYGYTF. The CDR3 nucleotides read TGTGCCAGCAGGACACCCCTCACTGGGGGGGGCTATGGCTACACCTTC.

This clonotype occurred a few times. The chain uses TRBV7-2 and TRBJ1-6; D is possibly TRBD1 (5 bases). Germline V gives CDR1 SGHTA, CDR2 FQGNSA. The CDR3 sequence is 10 residues long. V was trimmed by 8 bases and J by 10 bases, leaving 6 bases between them. In nucleotides, the CDR3 is TGTGCCAGCGGGGGGTCACCCCTCCACTTT. Its protein product is CASGGSPLHF.

In its sample, this clonotype was seen a few times. The chain combines TRBV12-3 or TRBV12-4 with TRBJ1-1; D might be TRBD1 (5 bases). The CDR3 covers 15 residues. Trimming stripped 1 base from V and 10 bases from J, with 19 bases between. CDR3 protein: CASSLVGDDLRGAFF. For the CDR3, the DNA is TGTGCCAGCAGTTTAGTCGGGGACGACCTACGGGGAGCTTTCTTT.

This clonotype was counted a few times. The chain joins TRBV7-8 to TRBJ1-1, with D possibly matching TRBD1 (5 bases). Trimming removed 5 bases at V and 1 base at J, with 17 bases between. The CDR3 runs 16 residues. The germline CDR1 and CDR2 sequences are SGHVS and FQNEAQ. The CDR3 bases are TGTGCCAGCAGCCGAAGCTTCAGGGTAACGAACACTGAAGCTTTCTTT. Encoded protein: CASSRSFRVTNTEAFF. The entire variable domain, with the rest obtained from reference TRBV7-8 and TRBJ1-1, is as follows: GAGVSQSPRYKVAKRGQDVALRCDPISGHVSLFWYQQALGQGPEFLTYFQNEAQLDKSGLPSDRFFAERPEGSVSTLKIQRTQQEDSAVYLCASSRSFRVTNTEAFFGQGTRLTVV.

A few counts support this clonotype. The rearrangement uses TRBV4-3 and TRBJ2-1; TRBD1 agrees at 7 bases. J gave up 4 bases and V 3 bases, and 3 bases lay outside the gene matches. Per the germline V gene, CDR1 is LGHNA and CDR2 is YSLEER. This CDR3 is 14 amino acids long. The CDR3 loop reads CASSQVTGYNEQFF. CDR3 in DNA: TGCGCCAGCAGCCAGGTGACAGGGTACAATGAGCAGTTCTTC.

The V and J genes are TRBV7-6 and TRBJ2-1, with TRBD2 as a possible D gene (5 bases). V was shortened by 2 bases and J by 5 bases, with 7 bases between the two germline ends. The V gene's germline CDR1 is SGHVS and CDR2 FNYEAQ. This CDR3 has 13 residues. The CDR3 region is CASSLIGDNEQFF. As DNA, the CDR3 is TGTGCCAGCAGCTTAATCGGGGACAATGAGCAGTTCTTC. Complete variable domain (other parts from reference TRBV7-6 and TRBJ2-1): GAGVSQSPRYKVTKRGQDVALRCDPISGHVSLYWYRQALGQGPEFLTYFNYEAQQDKSGLPNDRFSAERPEGSISTLTIQRTEQRDSAMYRCASSLIGDNEQFFGPGTRLTVL.

This clonotype was detected ten times or more. This chain connects TRBV20-1 to TRBJ1-2, with TRBD1 matching 9 bases. J gave up 0 bases and V 6 bases, and 8 bases lay outside the gene matches. CDR3 length: 15 amino acids. Germline lookup yields CDR1 DFQATT and CDR2 SNEGSKA (reference sequence). CDR3 residues: CSAPTGGSANYGYTF. In nucleotides, the CDR3 is TGCAGTGCCCCCACAGGGGGCTCAGCTAACTATGGCTACACCTTC.

This clonotype was detected a few times. The rearrangement links TRBV28 to TRBJ2-7, with D possibly being TRBD1 (5 bases). Germline CDR1 and CDR2: MDHEN and SYDVKM. V dropped 6 bases and J dropped 3 bases, with 12 bases sitting between them. The CDR3 runs to 13 residues. As DNA, the CDR3 is TGTGCCAGCAGCCCAGGGTATATCTACGAGCAGTACGTC. Translating gives CASSPGYIYEQYV.

This clonotype was seen a few times. The chain employs TRBV30 and TRBJ1-3; D remains unclear. Germline CDR1 is GTSNPN and CDR2 is SVGIG (reference sequence). The CDR3 extends over 14 amino acids. Between the trimmed V and J ends, which lost 0 bases and 2 bases, there was a span of 8 bases. The chain's CDR3 is CAWSVRPAGNTIYF. In nucleotides, the CDR3 is TGTGCCTGGAGTGTAAGGCCAGCTGGAAACACCATATATTTT.

V and J are TRBV12-2 and TRBJ2-7; the D call of TRBD1 is as the table states it, not checked on the DNA. TRBV12-2 is classified as a pseudogene. This CDR3 contains 14 residues. The CDR3 nucleotides are TGTGCAAGTCGCGCACCGACAGGACACTACGAGCAGTACGTC. Encoded protein: CASRAPTGHYEQYV.

This rearrangement joins TRBV7-2 to TRBJ2-3; D not certain. Trimming pared 0 bases from V and 0 bases from J, leaving 10 bases between. This CDR3 is 16 amino acids long. Germline V CDR1 and CDR2: SGHTA, FQGNSA. DNA for the CDR3: TGTGCCAGCAGCTTAGCGTCTAGGTTTAGCACAGATACGCAGTATTTT. Its translation is CASSLASRFSTDTQYF.

This rearrangement joins TRBV2 to TRBJ2-7; TRBD1 is a possible D gene (6 bases). Germline values: CDR1 SNHLY, CDR2 FYNNEI. The CDR3 is 14 amino acids. V lost 6 bases and J 4 bases, leaving 16 bases between the germline ends. CDR3: CASSAWTVRYEQYV. The CDR3 DNA sequence: TGTGCCAGCAGCGCCTGGACAGTCCGTTACGAGCAGTACGTC.

This clonotype was picked up many times. The J gene is TRBJ2-5, the V gene TRBV4-1; D is undetermined. CDR1 MGHRA and CDR2 YSYEKL come from the germline V gene. Trimming cost V 6 bases and J 5 bases, with 19 bases left between them. The CDR3 is made up of 15 amino acids. The CDR3 DNA is TGCGCCAGCAGTTTAATGGGCAGGACGGAGGAGACCCAGTACTTC. The encoded protein is CASSLMGRTEETQYF.

The chain links TRBV2 to TRBJ2-7, with 7 bases lining up with TRBD1. CDR1 and CDR2 from the germline V gene are SNHLY and FYNNEI. The ends lost 6 bases at V and 0 bases at J; junction bases unmatched: 5. The CDR3 is 14 residues long. The CDR3 bases are TGTGCCAGCAGAGGACAGGTCAGCTCCTACGAGCAGTACGTC. Protein sequence: CASRGQVSSYEQYV.

Written as DNA, the CDR3 is TGCGCCAGCAGCCACCGCCTCACTAACTATGGCTACACCTTC. It codes for CASSHRLTNYGYTF. The chain has TRBV4-1 and TRBJ1-2; D gene ambiguous. The CDR3 length is 14 residues. V was cut by 3 bases and J by 0 bases, with 8 bases left in between. Per the germline V gene, CDR1 is MGHRA and CDR2 is YSYEKL.

This clonotype was recorded at least ten times. The chain carries TRBV20-1 and TRBJ2-3; 9 bases match TRBD2. CDR3 size: 15 residues. Unmatched junction bases numbered 6, after V lost 0 bases and J lost 5 bases. Germline CDR1 is DFQATT and CDR2 is SNEGSKA (reference sequence). CDR3 DNA sequence: TGCAGTGCTAGAGAAAGGACTAGCGCGGGAGATACGCAGTATTTT. Its protein product is CSARERTSAGDTQYF.

V and J are TRBV9 and TRBJ2-1; a possible D gene is TRBD2 (6 bases). Trimming left V 4 bases short and J 0 bases short, with 11 bases between. In germline, CDR1 is SGDLS, CDR2 YYNGEE. This CDR3 has 15 residues. The CDR3 here is CASSSGGSSYNEQFF. The CDR3 region has the DNA TGTGCCAGCAGCTCCGGGGGAAGCTCCTACAATGAGCAGTTCTTC.

The genes are TRBV28 and TRBJ2-2; D possibly corresponds to TRBD1 (6 bases). There are 16 residues in the CDR3. Trimming stripped 2 bases from V and 1 base from J, with 11 bases between. CDR1 is MDHEN, CDR2 SYDVKM, per germline. The CDR3 is CASSLRSTGNTGELFF. DNA for the CDR3: TGTGCCAGCAGTTTAAGGTCGACAGGGAACACCGGGGAGCTGTTTTTT.

The V call is TRBV14, the J call TRBJ2-7, with TRBD1 as a possible D gene (6 bases). CDR1 is SGHDN, CDR2 FVKESK, per germline. The V end lost 1 base, the J end lost 4 bases, and 14 bases lay between the germline ends. The CDR3 is 15 residues long. The CDR3 coding sequence is TGTGCCAGCAGCCAAGCCTTAGGGGGAACGTACGAGCAGTACTTC. This encodes CASSQALGGTYEQYF.